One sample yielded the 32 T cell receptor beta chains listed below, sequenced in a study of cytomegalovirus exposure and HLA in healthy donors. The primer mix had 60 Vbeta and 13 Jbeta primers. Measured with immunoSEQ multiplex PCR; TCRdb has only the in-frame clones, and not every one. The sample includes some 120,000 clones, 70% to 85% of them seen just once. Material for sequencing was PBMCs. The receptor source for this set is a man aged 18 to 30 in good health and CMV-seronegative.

CDR3 in DNA: TGTGCCAGCAGCTTGGGCACGGGGGTCGATTCCAATGAGCAGTTCTTC. This gives the protein CASSLGTGVDSNEQFF. The gene calls are TRBV5-4 and TRBJ2-1; the D gene is possibly TRBD2 (6 bases). V shed 0 bases and J shed 6 bases, with 16 bases lying between them. The CDR3 length is 16 residues. Looked up from germline, CDR1 is SGHNT and CDR2 is YYREEE (reference sequence).

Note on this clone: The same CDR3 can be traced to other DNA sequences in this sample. The CDR3 DNA is TGTGCCAGCTCGCCAATGATCAGGGGCGATGAGCAGTTCTTC. Residues: CASSPMIRGDEQFF. The V gene is TRBV18, the J gene TRBJ2-1, with a weak D call TRBD1 (6 bases). V gave up 6 bases and J gave up 8 bases, with 17 bases separating them. CDR1 is KGHSH and CDR2 is LQKENI in the germline V gene. The CDR3 extends over 14 amino acids.

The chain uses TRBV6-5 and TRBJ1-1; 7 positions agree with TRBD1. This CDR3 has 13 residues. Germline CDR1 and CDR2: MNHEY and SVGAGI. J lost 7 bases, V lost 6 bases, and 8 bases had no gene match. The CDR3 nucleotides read TGTGCCAGCAGAAGTGACAGGGCGGTTGAAGCTTTCTTT. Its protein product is CASRSDRAVEAFF.

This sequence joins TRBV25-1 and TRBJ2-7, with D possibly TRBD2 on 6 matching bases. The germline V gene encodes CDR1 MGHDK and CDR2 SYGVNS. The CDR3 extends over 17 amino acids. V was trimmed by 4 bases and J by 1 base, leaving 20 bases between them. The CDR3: CASSGTGTPRPSYEQYF. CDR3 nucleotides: TGTGCCAGCAGTGGAACCGGGACTCCCAGACCTTCCTACGAGCAGTACTTC.

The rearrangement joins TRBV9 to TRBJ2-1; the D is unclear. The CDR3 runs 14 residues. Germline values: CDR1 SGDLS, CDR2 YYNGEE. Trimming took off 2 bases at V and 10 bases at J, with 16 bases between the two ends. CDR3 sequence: CASSVDLRSSEQFF. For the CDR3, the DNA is TGTGCCAGCAGCGTGGATCTGCGGTCCTCAGAGCAGTTCTTC.

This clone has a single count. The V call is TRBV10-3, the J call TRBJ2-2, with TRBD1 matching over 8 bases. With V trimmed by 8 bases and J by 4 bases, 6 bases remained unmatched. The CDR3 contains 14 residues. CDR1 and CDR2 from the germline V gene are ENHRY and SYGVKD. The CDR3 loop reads CAISRGQGTGELFF. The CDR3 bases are TGTGCCATCTCGCGAGGACAGGGCACCGGGGAGCTGTTTTTT.

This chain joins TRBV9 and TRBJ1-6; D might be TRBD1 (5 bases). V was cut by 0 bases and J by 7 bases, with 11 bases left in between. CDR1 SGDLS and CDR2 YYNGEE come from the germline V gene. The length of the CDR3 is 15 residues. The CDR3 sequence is CASSVDVRGNSPLHF. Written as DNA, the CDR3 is TGTGCCAGCAGCGTAGACGTCCGGGGGAATTCACCCCTCCACTTT.

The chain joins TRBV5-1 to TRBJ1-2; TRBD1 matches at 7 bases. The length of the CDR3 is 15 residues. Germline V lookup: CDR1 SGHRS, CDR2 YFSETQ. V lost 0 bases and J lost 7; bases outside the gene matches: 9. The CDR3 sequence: CASSLGQGETGGYTF. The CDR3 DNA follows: TGCGCCAGCAGCTTGGGACAGGGAGAGACGGGTGGCTACACCTTC.

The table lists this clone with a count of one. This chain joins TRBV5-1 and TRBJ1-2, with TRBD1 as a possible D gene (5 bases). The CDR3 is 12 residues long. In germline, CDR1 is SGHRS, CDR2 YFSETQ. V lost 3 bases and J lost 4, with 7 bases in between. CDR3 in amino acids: CASSSTAYGYTF. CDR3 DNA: TGCGCCAGCAGCTCGACAGCCTATGGCTACACCTTC.

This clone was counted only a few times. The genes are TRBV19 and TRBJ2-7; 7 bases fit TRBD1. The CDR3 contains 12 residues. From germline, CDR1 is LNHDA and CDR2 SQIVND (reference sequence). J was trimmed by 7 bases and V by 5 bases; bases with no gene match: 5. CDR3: CASSAEQGEQYF. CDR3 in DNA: TGTGCCAGTAGTGCCGAACAGGGGGAGCAGTACTTC. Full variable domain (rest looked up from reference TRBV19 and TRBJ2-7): DGGITQSPKYLFRKEGQNVTLSCEQNLNHDAMYWYRQDPGQGLRLIYYSQIVNDFQKGDIAEGYSVSREKKESFPLTVTSAQKNPTAFYLCASSAEQGEQYFGPGTRLTVT.

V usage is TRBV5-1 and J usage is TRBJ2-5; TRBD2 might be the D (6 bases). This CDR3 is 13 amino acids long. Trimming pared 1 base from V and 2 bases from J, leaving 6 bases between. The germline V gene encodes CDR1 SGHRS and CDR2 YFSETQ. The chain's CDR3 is CASSLSGQETQYF. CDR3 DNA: TGCGCCAGCAGCTTGAGCGGGCAAGAGACCCAGTACTTC.

The CDR3 bases are TGTGCCAGTACATTGCACGGGACAGCGAACACTGAAGCTTTCTTT. Translation gives CASTLHGTANTEAFF. The J gene is TRBJ1-1, the V gene TRBV19; 7 bases map to TRBD1. After removal of 7 bases from V and 1 base from J, the junction contained 9 bases not matched to a gene. The CDR3 is 15 amino acids. Germline V gives CDR1 LNHDA, CDR2 SQIVND (reference sequence).

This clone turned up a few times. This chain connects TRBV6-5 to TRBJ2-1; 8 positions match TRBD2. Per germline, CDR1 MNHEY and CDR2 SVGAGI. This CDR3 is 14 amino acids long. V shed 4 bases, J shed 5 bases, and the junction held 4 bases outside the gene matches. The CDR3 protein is CASSFGLAHNEQFF. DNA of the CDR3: TGTGCCAGCAGTTTCGGACTAGCCCACAATGAGCAGTTCTTC.

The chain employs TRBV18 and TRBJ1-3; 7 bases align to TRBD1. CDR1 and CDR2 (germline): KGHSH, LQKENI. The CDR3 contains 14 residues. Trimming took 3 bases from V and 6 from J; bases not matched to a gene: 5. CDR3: CASSPPGQINTIYF. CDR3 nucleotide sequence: TGTGCCAGCTCACCCCCGGGACAGATAAACACCATATATTTT.

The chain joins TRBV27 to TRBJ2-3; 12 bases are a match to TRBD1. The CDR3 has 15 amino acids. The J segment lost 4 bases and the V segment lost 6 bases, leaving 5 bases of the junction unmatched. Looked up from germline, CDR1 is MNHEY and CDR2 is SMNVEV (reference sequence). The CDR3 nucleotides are TGTGCCAGCAGCGCCGGGACAGGGGGCCCAGATACGCAGTATTTT. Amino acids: CASSAGTGGPDTQYF.

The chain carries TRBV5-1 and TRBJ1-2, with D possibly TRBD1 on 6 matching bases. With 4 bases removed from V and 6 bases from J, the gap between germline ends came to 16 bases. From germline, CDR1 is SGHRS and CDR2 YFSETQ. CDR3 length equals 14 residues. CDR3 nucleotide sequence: TGCGCCAGCAGCGTGGGTAAGGCAGGGGATGGCTACACCTTC. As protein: CASSVGKAGDGYTF.

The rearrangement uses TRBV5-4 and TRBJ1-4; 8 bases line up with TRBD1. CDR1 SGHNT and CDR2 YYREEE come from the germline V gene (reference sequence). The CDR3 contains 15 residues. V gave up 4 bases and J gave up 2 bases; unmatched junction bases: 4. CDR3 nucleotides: TGTGCCAGCAGCGCCCCAGGGGGCACTAATGAAAAACTGTTTTTT. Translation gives CASSAPGGTNEKLFF. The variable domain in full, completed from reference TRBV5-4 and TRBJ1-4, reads ETGVTQSPTHLIKTRGQQVTLRCSSQSGHNTVSWYQQALGQGPQFIFQYYREEENGRGNFPPRFSGLQFPNYSSELNVNALELDDSALYLCASSAPGGTNEKLFFGSGTQLSVL.

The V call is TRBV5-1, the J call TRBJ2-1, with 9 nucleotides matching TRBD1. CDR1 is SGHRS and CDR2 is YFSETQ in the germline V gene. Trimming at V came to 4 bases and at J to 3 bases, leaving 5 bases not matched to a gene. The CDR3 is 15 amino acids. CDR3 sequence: CASSGGQGNYNEQFF. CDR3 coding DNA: TGCGCCAGCAGCGGGGGACAGGGAAACTACAATGAGCAGTTCTTC.

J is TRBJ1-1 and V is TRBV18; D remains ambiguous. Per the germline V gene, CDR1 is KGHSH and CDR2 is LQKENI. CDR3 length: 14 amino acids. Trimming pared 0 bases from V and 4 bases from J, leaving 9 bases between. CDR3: CASSPPLLSTEAFF. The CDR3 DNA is TGTGCCAGCTCACCACCTCTATTATCCACTGAAGCTTTCTTT.

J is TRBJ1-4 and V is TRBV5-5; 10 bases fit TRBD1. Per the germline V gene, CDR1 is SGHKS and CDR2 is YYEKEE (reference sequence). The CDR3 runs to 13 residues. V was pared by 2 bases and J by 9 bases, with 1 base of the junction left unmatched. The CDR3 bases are TGTGCCAGCAGCTTCGACAGGGGGCAAAAACTGTTTTTT. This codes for CASSFDRGQKLFF.

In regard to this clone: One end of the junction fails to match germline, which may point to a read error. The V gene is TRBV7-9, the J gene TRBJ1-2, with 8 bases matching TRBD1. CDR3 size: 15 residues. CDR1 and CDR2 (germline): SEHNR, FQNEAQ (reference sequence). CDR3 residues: CSSSGPGQDLYGYTF. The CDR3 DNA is TGTTCCAGCTCTGGACCGGGACAGGACTTATATGGCTACACCTTC.

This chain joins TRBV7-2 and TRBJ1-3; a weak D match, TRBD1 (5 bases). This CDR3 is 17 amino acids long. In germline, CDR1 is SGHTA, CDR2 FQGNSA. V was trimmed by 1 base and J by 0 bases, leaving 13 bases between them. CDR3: CASSLVRGGSSGNTIYF. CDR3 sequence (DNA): TGTGCCAGCAGCTTAGTTCGGGGGGGGTCCTCTGGAAACACCATATATTTT.

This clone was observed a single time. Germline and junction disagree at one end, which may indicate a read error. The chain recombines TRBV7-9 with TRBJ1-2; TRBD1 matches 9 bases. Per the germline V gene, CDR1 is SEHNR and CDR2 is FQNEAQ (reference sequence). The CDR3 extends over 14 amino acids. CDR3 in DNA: TGTTCCAGCAGCTTTACAGGGGGCCTATATGGCTACACCTTC. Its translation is CSSSFTGGLYGYTF.

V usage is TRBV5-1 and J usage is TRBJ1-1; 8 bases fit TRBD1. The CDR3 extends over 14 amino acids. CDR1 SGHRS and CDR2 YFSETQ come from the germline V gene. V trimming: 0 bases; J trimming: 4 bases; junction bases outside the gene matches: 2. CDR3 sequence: CASSLDRGGTEAFF. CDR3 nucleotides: TGCGCCAGCAGCTTGGACAGGGGGGGCACTGAAGCTTTCTTT.

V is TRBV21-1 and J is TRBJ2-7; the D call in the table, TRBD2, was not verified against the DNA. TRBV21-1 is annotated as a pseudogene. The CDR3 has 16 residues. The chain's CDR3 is CASSKVGRYGGYEQYF. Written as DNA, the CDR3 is TGTGCCAGCAGCAAGGTCGGGAGATACGGGGGCTACGAGCAGTACTTC.

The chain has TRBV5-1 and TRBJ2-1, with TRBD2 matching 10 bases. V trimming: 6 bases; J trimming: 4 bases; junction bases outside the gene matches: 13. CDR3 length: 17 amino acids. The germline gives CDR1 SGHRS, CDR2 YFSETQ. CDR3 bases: TGCGCCAGCACCATTGTGGCTAGCGGGGGCCCTTACAATGAGCAGTTCTTC. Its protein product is CASTIVASGGPYNEQFF.

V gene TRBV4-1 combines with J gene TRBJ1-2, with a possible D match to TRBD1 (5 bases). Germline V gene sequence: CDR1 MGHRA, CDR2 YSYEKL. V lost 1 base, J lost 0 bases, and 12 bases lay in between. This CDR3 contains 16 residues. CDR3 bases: TGCGCCAGCAGCCAAGTTCCGGGGACTACTAACTATGGCTACACCTTC. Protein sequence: CASSQVPGTTNYGYTF.

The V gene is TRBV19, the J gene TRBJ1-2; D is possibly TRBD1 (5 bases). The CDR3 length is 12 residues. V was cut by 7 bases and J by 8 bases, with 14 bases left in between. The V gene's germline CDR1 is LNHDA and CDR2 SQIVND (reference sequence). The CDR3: CASTDSSYGYTF. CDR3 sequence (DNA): TGTGCCAGTACCGACAGCTCCTACGGCTACACCTTC.

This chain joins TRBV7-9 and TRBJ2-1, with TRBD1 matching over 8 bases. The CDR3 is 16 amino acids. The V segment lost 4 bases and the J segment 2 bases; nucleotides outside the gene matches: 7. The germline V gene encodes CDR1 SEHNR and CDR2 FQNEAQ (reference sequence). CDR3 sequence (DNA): TGTGCCAGCAGCTCAAGACAGGGGAGCACCTACAATGAGCAGTTCTTC. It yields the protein CASSSRQGSTYNEQFF.

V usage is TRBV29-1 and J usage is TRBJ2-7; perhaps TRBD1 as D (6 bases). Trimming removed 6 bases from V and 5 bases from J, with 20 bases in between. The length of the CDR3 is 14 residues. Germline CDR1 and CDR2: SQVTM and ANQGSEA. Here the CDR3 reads CSVLVRGGTHEQYF. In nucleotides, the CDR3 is TGCAGCGTATTGGTGCGAGGGGGAACCCACGAGCAGTACTTC.

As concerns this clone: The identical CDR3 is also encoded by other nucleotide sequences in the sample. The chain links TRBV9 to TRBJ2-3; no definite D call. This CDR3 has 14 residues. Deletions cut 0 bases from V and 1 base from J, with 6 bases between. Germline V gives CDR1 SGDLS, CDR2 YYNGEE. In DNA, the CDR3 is TGTGCCAGCAGCGTAGGCACGGGCACAGATACGCAGTATTTT. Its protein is CASSVGTGTDTQYF.

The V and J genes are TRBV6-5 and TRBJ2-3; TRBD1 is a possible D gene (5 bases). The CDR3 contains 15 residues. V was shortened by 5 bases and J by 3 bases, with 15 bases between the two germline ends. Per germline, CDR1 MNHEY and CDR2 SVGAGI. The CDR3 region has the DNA TGTGCCAGCAGTAACGACTGGCAGGGAACAGATACGCAGTATTTT. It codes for CASSNDWQGTDTQYF.